The TCR beta chain described here comes from a study of blood T cell repertoires in COVID-19. For the study at large: The United States, Italy and Spain provided the acute and convalescent COVID-19 samples. The cDNA or gDNA used as material had been derived from T cells, B-cell-depleted T cells, or PBMCs.

With 0 bases removed from V and 3 bases from J, the gap between germline ends came to 6 bases. The CDR3 spans 13 residues. The germline gives CDR1 SGDLS, CDR2 YYNGEE. In the authors' workflow: Amplification with reference gene primers provided the estimates of nucleated cell counts. Here immunoSEQ multiplex PCR was the method, and the copy in TCRdb shows in-frame clones only, minus some. That table furnishes V, J and clone size, whereas the DNA furnished D and trimming. The sample shows 100,000 to 150,000 clones, approximately 74% of them seen only once. Sequenced input: peripheral blood. V usage is TRBV9 and J usage is TRBJ1-1, with D uncertain. The sequence was obtained from a woman in her seventies with acute or convalescent COVID-19. The CDR3 DNA reads TGTGCCAGCAGCGTAGGCAGTTACACTGAAGCTTTCTTT. It yields the protein CASSVGSYTEAFF. Drawing the rest from reference TRBV9 and TRBJ1-1, the complete variable domain is DSGVTQTPKHLITATGQRVTLRCSPRSGDLSVYWYQQSLDQGLQFLIQYYNGEERAKGNILERFSAQQFPDLHSELNLSSLELGDSALYFCASSVGSYTEAFFGQGTRLTVV.